This T cell receptor (beta chain) was recovered during a study of T cells in women clearing cervical HPV infection (dated by TCRdb to 2017 to 2018). For the study in its entirety: The cases were 25 to 30 women with histologically confirmed HPV16-related CIN3 or worse, and 2 of those women had invasive cancers. The 20 to 30 controls were women who cleared a single incident HPV16 infection within 12 months without developing precancer or cancer. Blood from cases was drawn at the visit where the lesion was first identified, while blood from controls was drawn once the infection was no longer detected. Among cases, blood sampling occurred a median of about 150 days after lesion detection, with an interquartile range of roughly 90 to 200 days. Because only a few women had HLA typing data, the possibility that HLA type acted as a confounder could not be ruled out. This exploratory proof-of-principle case-control study, nested within the Guanacaste HPV Natural History Study in Costa Rica, compared TCR repertoires among women with different cervical HPV16 outcomes. Cases and controls were matched on year of sample collection and on age within five years. Cases had a median age of around 32 years and controls had a median age of around 41, with no significant differences in baseline characteristics. The parent cohort enrolled about 10,000 women aged 18 or older in Guanacaste, Costa Rica, in about 1992 to 1995 and followed the women for approximately seven years. Five blinded duplicates per group were added as quality controls, giving around 60 samples: 50 or so participants and around ten replicates. Findings and caveats that apply to the study as a whole: Across sequencing depths, CIN3+ cases showed significantly higher TCR repertoire richness than controls, but evenness did not differ between the groups. Because the number of T cells in each sample was unknown, differences in richness could reflect differing T-cell content rather than repertoire biology. Random forest classifiers that combined richness and V gene abundances separated cases from controls with an estimated AUC of less than 0.85. The cross-sectional design could not show whether associations preceded infection or resulted from it; effector/memory subsets and HPV-specific T cells were not isolated. TRBV6-7 relative abundance was lower in cases than in controls (around 0.11% versus 0.15%; Bonferroni P = 0.0008).

TCR beta CDR3 regions were amplified by multiplex PCR using the immunoSEQ assay from an average of roughly 1,100 ng genomic DNA per sample. To correct primer bias, the assay used a complete synthetic TCR repertoire to set an amplification baseline. Amplicons were sequenced on the Illumina platform. The authors' analysis ran thus. Error correction of the sequences involved clustering with frequency ratios plus a modified nearest-neighbor algorithm, after which the sequences were analyzed in the immunoSEQ Analyzer using IMGT gene definitions. At each rarefaction depth, TCR richness and evenness were averaged over 20 rarefaction repeats, and samples with fewer sequences than the depth were excluded. Wilcoxon rank sum tests with FDR correction were used to compare relative abundances of V, D and J genes between the groups. In the blinded duplicates, the intraclass correlation was approximately 96% for TCR richness and averaged about 80% across around 66 gene segments. TCRdb provides this immuneACCESS table in a form limited to in-frame rearrangements. Some clones are lacking; in checked studies, under half of them reflect an unresolved V gene, and why the rest are absent is not known. That table is the source of V, J and clone size, and D and trimming were worked out from the DNA. This sample's table carries around 31,000 clones. The ten top clones hold approximately 20% of the sample.

For this clone: Its antigen is unknown. The DNA ends 3 residues before the CDR3 does, and the rest of the CDR3 is filled in from the germline J gene.

Every participant had a single incident cervical HPV16 infection, and prevalent HPV16 infections were excluded. Cervical HPV DNA was detected by MY09/MY11 PCR, and genotyping was performed by dot-blot hybridization. Roughly 14 mL of heparinized blood was centrifuged, after which the buffy coat was aliquoted, frozen at -30 degrees C, and then stored at -80 degrees C. QIAGEN kits were used to extract genomic DNA from buffy coat specimens. Cut back by 6 bases and 7 bases, the V and J ends lie 13 bases apart. The CDR3 covers 13 residues, taking in both the cysteine and the phenylalanine. Part of the CDR3 DNA is given, 30 bases translated from base 1. According to the germline V gene (reference sequence), CDR1 reads DFQATT and CDR2 reads SNEGSKA.

Material for sequencing was blood buffy coat. This receptor was identified in a woman aged 18 to 75 with a cervical HPV16 infection that either progressed to CIN3+ or cleared (not recorded which). This sequence uses TRBV20-1 and TRBJ1-6; the D gene identity is not certain. CDR3 reads: CSAKMGDNSPLHF. CDR3 DNA (partial): TGCAGTGCAAAGATGGGCGACAATTCACCC.